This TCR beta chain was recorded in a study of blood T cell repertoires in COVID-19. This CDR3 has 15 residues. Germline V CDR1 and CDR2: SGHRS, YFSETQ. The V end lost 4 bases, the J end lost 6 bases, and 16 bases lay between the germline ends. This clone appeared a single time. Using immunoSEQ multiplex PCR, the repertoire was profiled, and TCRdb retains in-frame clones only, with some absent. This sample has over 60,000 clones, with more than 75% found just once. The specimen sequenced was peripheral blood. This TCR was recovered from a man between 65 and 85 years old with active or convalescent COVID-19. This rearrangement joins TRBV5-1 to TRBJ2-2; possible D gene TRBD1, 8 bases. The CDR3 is CASSPDRGGAGELFF. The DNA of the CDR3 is TGCGCCAGCAGCCCTGACAGGGGAGGGGCCGGGGAGCTGTTTTTT.